This TCR beta chain emerged from a study of blood T cells in healthy people across ages. Study details: Per two T cells, template switching captured roughly one barcoded beta molecule. Study-level results: TCR beta diversity was tightly associated with the proportion of naive T cells.

A J-beta primer mix and a sample-barcoded 5' primer were used in a second PCR of roughly 7 to 12 cycles. At least 2.5 million CDR3-containing paired-end reads were obtained per sample. TCRdb reanalysed the 5' RACE reads using MiXCR and keeps one entry per CDR3 protein. This table holds about 1.8 million distinct CDR3 sequences, 49% found once. A note on this clonotype: What it binds is not known. At one of its ends the junction is not consistent with the germline gene, which may arise from a read error.

Donor samples were obtained from healthy Caucasian individuals from Russia, aged about 6 to 90. The CDR3 extends over 15 amino acids. Germline V gives CDR1 SNHLY, CDR2 FYNNEI. The TCR comes from a woman aged 40 to 50 in good health. The rearrangement joins TRBV2 to TRBJ2-6; D remains ambiguous. The sequenced sample was blood. Here the CDR3 reads CTSSEWGSGANVLTF. The CDR3 DNA reads as TGTACCAGCAGTGAGTGGGGTTCTGGGGCCAACGTCCTGACTTTC.